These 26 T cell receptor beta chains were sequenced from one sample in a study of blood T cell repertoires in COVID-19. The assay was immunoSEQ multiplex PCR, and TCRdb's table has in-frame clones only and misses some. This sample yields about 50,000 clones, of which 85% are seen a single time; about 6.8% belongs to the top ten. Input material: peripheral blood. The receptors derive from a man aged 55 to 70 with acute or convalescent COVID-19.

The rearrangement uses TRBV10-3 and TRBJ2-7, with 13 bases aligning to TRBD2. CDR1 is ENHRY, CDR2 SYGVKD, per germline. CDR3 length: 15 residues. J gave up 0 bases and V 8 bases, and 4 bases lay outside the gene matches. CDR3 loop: CAIGTSGIFSYEQYF. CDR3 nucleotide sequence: TGTGCCATCGGGACTAGCGGGATTTTCTCCTACGAGCAGTACTTC.

The CDR3 DNA reads TGTGCCAGCAGATCCCTTCCCCGGACTAGGGGACGAGCCGGGGAGCTGTTTTTT. Its protein is CASRSLPRTRGRAGELFF. This sequence joins TRBV28 and TRBJ2-2, with 7 bases matching TRBD2. The germline gives CDR1 MDHEN, CDR2 SYDVKM. V gave up 6 bases and J gave up 6 bases; unmatched junction bases: 19. The CDR3 sequence is 18 residues long.

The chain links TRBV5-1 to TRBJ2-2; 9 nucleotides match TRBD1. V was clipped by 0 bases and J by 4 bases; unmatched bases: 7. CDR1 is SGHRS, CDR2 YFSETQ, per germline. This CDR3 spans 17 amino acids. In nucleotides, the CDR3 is TGCGCCAGCAGCTTGGCCGGGGGGACAGGGACCACCGGGGAGCTGTTTTTT. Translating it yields CASSLAGGTGTTGELFF.

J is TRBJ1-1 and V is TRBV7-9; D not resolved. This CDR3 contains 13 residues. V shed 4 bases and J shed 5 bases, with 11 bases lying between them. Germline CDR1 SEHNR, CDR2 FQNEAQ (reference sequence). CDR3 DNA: TGTGCCAGCAGCTCTTACAGTCAAACTGAAGCTTTCTTT. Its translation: CASSSYSQTEAFF.

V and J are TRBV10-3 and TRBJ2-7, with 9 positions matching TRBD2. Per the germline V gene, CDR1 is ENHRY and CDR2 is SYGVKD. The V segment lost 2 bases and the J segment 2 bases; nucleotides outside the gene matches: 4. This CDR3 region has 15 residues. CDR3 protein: CAISEGSGGPYEQYF. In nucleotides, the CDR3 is TGTGCCATCAGTGAGGGTAGCGGGGGCCCCTACGAGCAGTACTTC.

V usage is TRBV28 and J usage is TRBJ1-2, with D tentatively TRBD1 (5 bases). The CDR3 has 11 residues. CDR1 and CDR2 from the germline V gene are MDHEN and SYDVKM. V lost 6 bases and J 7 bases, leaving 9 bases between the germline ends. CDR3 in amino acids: CASSWGVGYTF. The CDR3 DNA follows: TGTGCCAGCAGCTGGGGGGTTGGCTACACCTTC.

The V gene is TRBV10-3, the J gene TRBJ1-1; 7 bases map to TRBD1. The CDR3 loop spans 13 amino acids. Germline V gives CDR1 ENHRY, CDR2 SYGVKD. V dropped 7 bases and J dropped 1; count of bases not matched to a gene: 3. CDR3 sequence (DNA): TGTGCCATCAAGGGGACAGAGAACACTGAAGCTTTCTTT. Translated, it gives CAIKGTENTEAFF.

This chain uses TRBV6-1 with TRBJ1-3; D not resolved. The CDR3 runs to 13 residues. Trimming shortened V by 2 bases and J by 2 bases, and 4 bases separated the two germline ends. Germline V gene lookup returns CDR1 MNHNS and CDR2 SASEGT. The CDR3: CASSESAGNTIYF. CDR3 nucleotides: TGTGCCAGCAGTGAATCGGCTGGAAACACCATATATTTT.

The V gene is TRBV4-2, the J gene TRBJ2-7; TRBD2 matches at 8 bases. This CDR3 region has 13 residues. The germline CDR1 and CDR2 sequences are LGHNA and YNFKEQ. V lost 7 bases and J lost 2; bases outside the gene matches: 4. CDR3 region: CASTETSAYEQYF. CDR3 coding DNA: TGTGCCAGCACCGAGACTAGCGCCTACGAGCAGTACTTC.

CDR3 region: CASSPPGAGTNQPQHF. DNA of the CDR3: TGTGCCAGCAGCCCCCCAGGGGCAGGGACAAATCAGCCCCAGCATTTT. The gene calls are TRBV21-1 and TRBJ1-5; TRBD1, the D gene given by the table, was not confirmed from the DNA. TRBV21-1 is tagged as a pseudogene. The CDR3 covers 16 residues.

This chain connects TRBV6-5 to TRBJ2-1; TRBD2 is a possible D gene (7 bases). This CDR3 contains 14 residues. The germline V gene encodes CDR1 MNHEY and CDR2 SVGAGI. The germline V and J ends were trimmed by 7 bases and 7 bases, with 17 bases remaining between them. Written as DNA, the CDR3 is TGTGCCAGCAACTTAGGGGGGGTGTCTAATGAGCAGTTCTTC. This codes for CASNLGGVSNEQFF.

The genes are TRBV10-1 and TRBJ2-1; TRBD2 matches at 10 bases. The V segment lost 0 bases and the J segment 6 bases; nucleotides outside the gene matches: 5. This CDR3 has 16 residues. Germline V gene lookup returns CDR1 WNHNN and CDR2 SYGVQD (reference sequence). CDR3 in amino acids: CASSESSGRAFNEQFF. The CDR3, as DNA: TGCGCCAGCAGTGAGTCGAGCGGGAGGGCCTTCAATGAGCAGTTCTTC.

CDR3 coding DNA: TGTGCCAGTAGTACGCGGCGGAACAGGGGAGGACAGCCCCAGCATTTT. Translating it yields CASSTRRNRGGQPQHF. This chain links TRBV19 with TRBJ1-5; TRBD1 matches 7 bases. The J segment lost 7 bases and the V segment lost 4 bases, leaving 13 bases of the junction unmatched. This CDR3 spans 16 amino acids. The germline gives CDR1 LNHDA, CDR2 SQIVND (reference sequence).

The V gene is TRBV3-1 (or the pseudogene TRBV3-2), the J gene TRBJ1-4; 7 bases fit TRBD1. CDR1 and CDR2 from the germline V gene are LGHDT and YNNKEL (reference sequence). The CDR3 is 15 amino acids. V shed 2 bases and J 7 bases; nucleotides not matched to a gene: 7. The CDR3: CASSQPDRVGEKLFF. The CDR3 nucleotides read TGTGCCAGCAGCCAACCAGACAGGGTGGGTGAAAAACTGTTTTTT.

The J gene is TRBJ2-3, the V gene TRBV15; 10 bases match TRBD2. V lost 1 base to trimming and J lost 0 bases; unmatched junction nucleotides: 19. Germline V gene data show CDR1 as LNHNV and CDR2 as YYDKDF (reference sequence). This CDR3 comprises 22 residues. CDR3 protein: CATSRVLMGPKTSGHSTDTQYF. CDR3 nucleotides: TGTGCCACCAGCAGAGTCTTAATGGGACCGAAGACTAGCGGGCATAGCACAGATACGCAGTATTTT.

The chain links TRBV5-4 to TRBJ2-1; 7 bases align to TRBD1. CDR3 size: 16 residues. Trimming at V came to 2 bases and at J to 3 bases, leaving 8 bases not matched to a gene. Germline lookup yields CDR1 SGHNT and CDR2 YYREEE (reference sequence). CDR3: CASSLVHRGIYNEQFF. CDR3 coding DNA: TGTGCCAGCAGCTTAGTGCACAGGGGTATCTACAATGAGCAGTTCTTC.

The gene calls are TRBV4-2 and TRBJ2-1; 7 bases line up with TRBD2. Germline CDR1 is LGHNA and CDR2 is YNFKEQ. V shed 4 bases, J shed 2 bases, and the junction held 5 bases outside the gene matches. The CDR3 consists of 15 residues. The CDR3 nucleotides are TGTGCCAGCAGCCCCAAAGCGGGACCCTACAATGAGCAGTTCTTC. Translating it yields CASSPKAGPYNEQFF.

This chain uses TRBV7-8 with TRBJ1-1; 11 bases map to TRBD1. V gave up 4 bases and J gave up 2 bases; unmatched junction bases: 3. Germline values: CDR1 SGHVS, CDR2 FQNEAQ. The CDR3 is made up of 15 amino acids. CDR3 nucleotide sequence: TGTGCCAGCAGCTGGGGACAGGGGGGAAACACTGAAGCTTTCTTT. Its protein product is CASSWGQGGNTEAFF.

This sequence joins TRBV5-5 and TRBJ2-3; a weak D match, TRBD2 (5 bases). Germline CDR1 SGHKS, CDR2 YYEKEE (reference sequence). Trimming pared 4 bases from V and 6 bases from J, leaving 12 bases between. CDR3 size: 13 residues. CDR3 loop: CASSPSPGDTQYF. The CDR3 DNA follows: TGTGCCAGCAGCCCAAGCCCGGGGGATACGCAGTATTTT.

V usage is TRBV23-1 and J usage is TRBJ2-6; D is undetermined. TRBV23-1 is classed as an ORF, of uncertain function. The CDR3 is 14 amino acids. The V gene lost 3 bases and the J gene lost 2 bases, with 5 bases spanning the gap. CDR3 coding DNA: TGCGCCAGCAGTCATCTCCCTGGGGCCAACGTCCTGACTTTC. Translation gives CASSHLPGANVLTF.

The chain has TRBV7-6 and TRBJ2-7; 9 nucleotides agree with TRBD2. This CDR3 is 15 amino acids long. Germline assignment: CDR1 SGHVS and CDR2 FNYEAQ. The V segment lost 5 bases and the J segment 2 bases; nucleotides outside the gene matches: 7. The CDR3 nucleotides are TGTGCCAGCAGCCCAGGGGCGGGAGGGACCTACGAGCAGTACTTC. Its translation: CASSPGAGGTYEQYF.

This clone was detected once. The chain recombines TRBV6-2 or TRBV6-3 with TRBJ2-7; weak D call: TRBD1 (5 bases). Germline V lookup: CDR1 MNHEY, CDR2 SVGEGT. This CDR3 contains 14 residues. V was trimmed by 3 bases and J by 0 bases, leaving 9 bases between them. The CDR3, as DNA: TGTGCCAGCAGTTATAGGGGTTTCTCCTACGAGCAGTACTTC. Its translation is CASSYRGFSYEQYF.

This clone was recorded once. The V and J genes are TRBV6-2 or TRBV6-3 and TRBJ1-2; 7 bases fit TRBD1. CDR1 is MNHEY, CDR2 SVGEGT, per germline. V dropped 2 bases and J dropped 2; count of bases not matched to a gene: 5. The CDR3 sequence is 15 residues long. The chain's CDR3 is CASSYDDRDNYGYTF. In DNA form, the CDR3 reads TGTGCCAGCAGTTACGACGACAGGGACAACTATGGCTACACCTTC.

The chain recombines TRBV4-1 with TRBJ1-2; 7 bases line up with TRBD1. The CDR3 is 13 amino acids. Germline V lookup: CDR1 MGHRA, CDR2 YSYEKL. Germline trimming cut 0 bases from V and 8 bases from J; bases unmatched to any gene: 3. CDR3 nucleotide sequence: TGCGCCAGCAGCCAAGATACAGGGGTCGGCTACACCTTC. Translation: CASSQDTGVGYTF.

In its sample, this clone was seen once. The CDR3 DNA sequence: TGCGCCAGCAGCCGGACAGGGTTCGAAAACATTCAGTACTTC. Its protein product is CASSRTGFENIQYF. The rearrangement joins TRBV5-1 to TRBJ2-4; 8 positions match TRBD1. The V segment lost 4 bases and the J segment 5 bases; nucleotides outside the gene matches: 5. The CDR3 is made up of 14 amino acids. Germline V gene lookup returns CDR1 SGHRS and CDR2 YFSETQ.

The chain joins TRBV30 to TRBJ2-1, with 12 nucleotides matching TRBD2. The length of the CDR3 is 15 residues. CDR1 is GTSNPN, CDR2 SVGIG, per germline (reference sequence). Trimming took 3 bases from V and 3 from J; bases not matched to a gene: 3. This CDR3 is CAWSAGLAGYNEQFF. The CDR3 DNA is TGTGCCTGGAGCGCGGGACTAGCGGGCTACAATGAGCAGTTCTTC.